These 25 T cell receptor beta chains were all obtained from the same sample, sequenced in a study of blood T cell repertoires in COVID-19. TCRdb's table, derived via immunoSEQ multiplex PCR, lists solely in-frame clones and lacks some. The table shows about 220,000 clones, with 80% to 90% occurring only once. The sample taken for sequencing was peripheral blood. The receptors were gathered from a man between 25 and 39 years old with active or convalescent COVID-19.

The V call is TRBV2, the J call TRBJ1-2, with D perhaps TRBD1 (5 bases). This CDR3 contains 13 residues. With 4 bases removed from V and 4 bases from J, the gap between germline ends came to 10 bases. The germline V gene encodes CDR1 SNHLY and CDR2 FYNNEI. The CDR3 is CASSVSDIYGYTF. The CDR3 DNA follows: TGTGCCAGCAGTGTCTCGGACATCTATGGCTACACCTTC. Variable domain in full (rest from reference TRBV2 and TRBJ1-2): EPEVTQTPSHQVTQMGQEVILRCVPISNHLYFYWYRQILGQKVEFLVSFYNNEISEKSEIFDDQFSVERPDGSNFTLKIRSTKLEDSAMYFCASSVSDIYGYTFGSGTRLTVV.

V is TRBV23-1 and J is TRBJ1-2; the D is unclear. TRBV23-1 is designated an ORF whose function remains uncertain. This CDR3 spans 12 amino acids. The V gene lost 5 bases and the J gene lost 7 bases, with 11 bases spanning the gap. The CDR3 sequence: CASSTVLRGYTF. CDR3 bases: TGCGCCAGCAGTACGGTTCTCCGTGGCTACACCTTC.

The chain recombines TRBV7-9 with TRBJ2-5; 9 bases are shared with TRBD2. This CDR3 spans 14 amino acids. J was trimmed by 5 bases and V by 3 bases; bases with no gene match: 4. Germline V gives CDR1 SEHNR, CDR2 FQNEAQ (reference sequence). The CDR3 coding sequence is TGTGCCAGCAGCTTGGGACTAGCCTACGAGACCCAGTACTTC. This codes for CASSLGLAYETQYF. Full variable domain (remainder filled in from reference TRBV7-9 and TRBJ2-5): DTGVSQNPRHKITKRGQNVTFRCDPISEHNRLYWYRQTLGQGPEFLTYFQNEAQLEKSRLLSDRFSAERPKGSFSTLEIQRTEQGDSAMYLCASSLGLAYETQYFGPGTRLLVL.

This clone was counted a few times. The rearrangement joins TRBV28 to TRBJ2-7, with D perhaps TRBD2 (6 bases). V was pared by 8 bases and J by 4 bases, with 18 bases between. The CDR3 contains 14 residues. The germline V gene encodes CDR1 MDHEN and CDR2 SYDVKM. The CDR3 DNA follows: TGTGCCAGCGGCCCGTCCGGGGGTGGGTACGAGCAGTACTTC. This encodes CASGPSGGGYEQYF.

The V call is TRBV20-1, the J call TRBJ1-1; 7 nucleotides match TRBD1. CDR1 is DFQATT and CDR2 is SNEGSKA in the germline V gene (reference sequence). Trimming removed 5 bases from V and 10 bases from J; junction bases left unmatched: 7. CDR3 length equals 11 residues. This CDR3 reads CSAPRGLGAFF. Written as DNA, the CDR3 is TGCAGTGCTCCCAGGGGGTTGGGAGCTTTCTTT.

The chain uses TRBV20-1 and TRBJ1-2, with a weak D call TRBD1 (6 bases). The CDR3 has 11 residues. Germline V lookup: CDR1 DFQATT, CDR2 SNEGSKA (reference sequence). Deletions cut 6 bases from V and 8 bases from J, with 13 bases between. The CDR3 nucleotides are TGCAGTGCCCCGGGGGGGGGCGGCTACACCTTC. Translating gives CSAPGGGGYTF.

For the CDR3, the DNA is TGTGCCAGCAGCGTAGGGGCAGGCCTATTGTACTTC. This translates into CASSVGAGLLYF. The chain is built from TRBV9 and TRBJ2-5, with no clear D. The germline V gene encodes CDR1 SGDLS and CDR2 YYNGEE. The CDR3 covers 12 residues. V gave up 0 bases and J gave up 13 bases, with 13 bases separating them.

This clone was seen just once. This sequence joins TRBV3-1 (or the pseudogene TRBV3-2) and TRBJ1-2; D gene ambiguous. V was clipped by 0 bases and J by 5 bases, with 16 bases between them. Germline lookup yields CDR1 LGHDT and CDR2 YNNKEL (reference sequence). CDR3 length: 16 amino acids. CDR3 DNA: TGTGCCAGCAGCCAAGAAGGGATTGATGGAGGGTATGGCTACACCTTC. It is translated as CASSQEGIDGGYGYTF.

The rearrangement uses TRBV19 and TRBJ2-7; 7 bases map to TRBD1. Germline V gives CDR1 LNHDA, CDR2 SQIVND (reference sequence). The CDR3 runs to 11 residues. The V segment lost 10 bases and the J segment 6 bases; nucleotides outside the gene matches: 6. This CDR3 is CATRDRGEQYF. The CDR3 DNA sequence: TGTGCCACTCGGGACAGAGGCGAGCAGTACTTC.

The chain joins TRBV7-8 to TRBJ1-1; D is ambiguous. CDR1 and CDR2 from the germline V gene are SGHVS and FQNEAQ. Trimming cost V 3 bases and J 0 bases, with 2 bases left between them. The CDR3 is 12 residues long. The CDR3 reads CASSFMNTEAFF. CDR3 nucleotides: TGTGCCAGCAGCTTTATGAACACTGAAGCTTTCTTT.

The CDR3 DNA reads as TGCGCCAGCAGCCTGGACAGGTCATACTATGGCTACACCTTC. Translation: CASSLDRSYYGYTF. The chain uses TRBV4-1 and TRBJ1-2; the match to TRBD1 covers 7 bases. Germline trimming cut 4 bases from V and 3 bases from J; bases unmatched to any gene: 5. The CDR3 is made up of 14 amino acids. The germline V gene has CDR1 MGHRA and CDR2 YSYEKL.

The rearrangement links TRBV4-2 to TRBJ1-3; D not certain. Trimming cost V 8 bases and J 0 bases, with 8 bases left between them. The CDR3 runs 13 residues. Germline lookup yields CDR1 LGHNA and CDR2 YNFKEQ. The CDR3 nucleotides are TGTGCCAGCGGAGGGCACTCTGGAAACACCATATATTTT. Its translation: CASGGHSGNTIYF.

This clone was detected only once. This chain's CDR3 is CASSQSEGAPDYGYTF. The DNA for the CDR3 is TGCGCCAGCAGTCAATCTGAAGGGGCTCCTGACTATGGCTACACCTTC. The chain links TRBV23-1 to TRBJ1-2; tentative D call: TRBD1 (5 bases). TRBV23-1 has ORF status, its function being uncertain. There are 16 residues in the CDR3. Trimming shortened V by 0 bases and J by 3 bases, and 14 bases separated the two germline ends.

A single count supports this clone. The chain uses TRBV5-4 and TRBJ1-1; a possible D gene is TRBD1 (5 bases). The germline gives CDR1 SGHNT, CDR2 YYREEE (reference sequence). The CDR3 covers 15 residues. The V and J ends lost 0 bases and 7 bases respectively, with 16 bases between them. CDR3 amino acids: CASSLALGGGSEAFF. The CDR3 coding sequence is TGTGCCAGCAGCTTGGCTCTGGGTGGGGGGAGTGAAGCTTTCTTT.

This chain links TRBV29-1 with TRBJ2-1, with TRBD1 matching 10 bases. The CDR3 is 16 amino acids. V lost 7 bases to trimming and J lost 0 bases; unmatched junction nucleotides: 9. Per the germline V gene, CDR1 is SQVTM and CDR2 is ANQGSEA. The CDR3 spells CSAPEGQGSSYNEQFF. CDR3 DNA sequence: TGCAGCGCCCCCGAGGGACAGGGGAGCTCCTACAATGAGCAGTTCTTC.

The chain links TRBV30 to TRBJ2-6; 7 bases are a match to TRBD2. Germline V gene data show CDR1 as GTSNPN and CDR2 as SVGIG (reference sequence). The junction had 8 bases not matched to a gene; V was cut back by 0 bases and J by 0 bases. The CDR3 loop spans 18 amino acids. The CDR3: CAWSVRASGSSGANVLTF. The CDR3 nucleotides are TGTGCCTGGAGTGTACGCGCTAGCGGTAGCTCTGGGGCCAACGTCCTGACTTTC.

The V call is TRBV7-8, the J call TRBJ1-4; tentatively, D is TRBD1 (6 bases). The V end lost 4 bases, the J end lost 0 bases, and 9 bases lay between the germline ends. There are 15 residues in the CDR3. CDR1 SGHVS and CDR2 FQNEAQ come from the germline V gene. The CDR3 nucleotides read TGTGCCAGCAGCTCCAGACAGGCAACTAATGAAAAACTGTTTTTT. Translated, it gives CASSSRQATNEKLFF.

The chain is built from TRBV6-2 or TRBV6-3 and TRBJ1-2; D ambiguous. Trimming shortened V by 5 bases and J by 0 bases, and 19 bases separated the two germline ends. CDR1 and CDR2 (germline): MNHEY, SVGEGT. This CDR3 is 17 amino acids long. For the CDR3, the DNA is TGTGCCAGCAGTCTCGGGGTCGGCCCTGGGACTAACTATGGCTACACCTTC. Translated: CASSLGVGPGTNYGYTF.

The chain has TRBV7-6 and TRBJ1-1; D possibly corresponds to TRBD1 (5 bases). Germline-derived CDR1 and CDR2 are SGHVS and FNYEAQ. The ends were cut back, 5 bases at V and 0 bases at J, with 7 bases in the middle. This CDR3 has 13 amino acids. The CDR3 sequence: CASSMTVNTEAFF. Here the CDR3 DNA reads TGTGCCAGCAGCATGACAGTGAACACTGAAGCTTTCTTT.

A single count supports this clone. The chain couples TRBV13 to TRBJ2-3; the D gene is possibly TRBD1 (6 bases). Trimming cost V 3 bases and J 3 bases, with 10 bases left between them. The CDR3 is 14 amino acids. Germline-derived CDR1 and CDR2 are PRHDT and FYEKMQ (reference sequence). The chain's CDR3 is CASSFRGRTDTQYF. The CDR3 nucleotides read TGTGCCAGCAGCTTCAGGGGCCGGACAGATACGCAGTATTTT.

This rearrangement joins TRBV7-8 to TRBJ2-1; 11 nucleotides match TRBD2. This CDR3 contains 15 residues. With 7 bases clipped from V and 5 bases from J, the junction kept 7 bases outside the gene matches. CDR1 is SGHVS and CDR2 is FQNEAQ in the germline V gene. The CDR3 region is CASNLLAGGNNEQFF. Here the CDR3 DNA reads TGTGCCAGCAACCTTCTAGCGGGGGGAAACAATGAGCAGTTCTTC. Variable domain in full (rest from reference TRBV7-8 and TRBJ2-1): GAGVSQSPRYKVAKRGQDVALRCDPISGHVSLFWYQQALGQGPEFLTYFQNEAQLDKSGLPSDRFFAERPEGSVSTLKIQRTQQEDSAVYLCASNLLAGGNNEQFFGPGTRLTVL.

The genes are TRBV9 and TRBJ2-1; D is unclear. Looked up from germline, CDR1 is SGDLS and CDR2 is YYNGEE. The CDR3 length is 12 residues. V was clipped by 0 bases and J by 7 bases, with 5 bases between them. CDR3 residues: CASSVAGNEQFF. The CDR3 nucleotides read TGTGCCAGCAGCGTAGCAGGAAATGAGCAGTTCTTC.

This chain uses TRBV4-1 with TRBJ1-3; 10 nucleotides match TRBD1. With V trimmed by 4 bases and J by 0 bases, 12 bases remained unmatched. This CDR3 contains 19 residues. Germline CDR1 is MGHRA and CDR2 is YSYEKL. For the CDR3, the DNA is TGCGCCAGCAGCCTTCTCTCGACAGGGGGCCCGAGCTCTGGAAACACCATATATTTT. Translated, it gives CASSLLSTGGPSSGNTIYF.

V usage is TRBV28 and J usage is TRBJ2-2; 7 nucleotides agree with TRBD1. Germline CDR1 reads MDHEN; CDR2 reads SYDVKM. The CDR3 sequence is 14 residues long. The V and J ends lost 4 bases and 7 bases, in that order; junction bases with no gene match: 6. The CDR3 DNA follows: TGTGCCAGCAGTTCGGGACAGTTGCACGGGGAGCTGTTTTTT. This sequence encodes CASSSGQLHGELFF.

This chain uses TRBV6-2 or TRBV6-3 with TRBJ2-7; 8 bases line up with TRBD2. V dropped 7 bases and J dropped 5; count of bases not matched to a gene: 10. The CDR3 is 14 residues long. Germline values: CDR1 MNHEY, CDR2 SVGEGT. CDR3 residues: CASNPGGEYDEQYF. CDR3 coding DNA: TGTGCCAGCAACCCGGGGGGGGAGTACGACGAGCAGTACTTC.